The 3 T cell receptor beta chains presented below share a single source sample, sequenced in a study of vaccination effects on CD4 cells after COVID-19. Sequenced by immunoSEQ multiplex PCR; TCRdb stores in-frame clones only, minus some. The profile shows around 71,000 clones, around 72% of them singletons. ViraFEST expansion of antigen-specific CD4+ T cells with viral peptide pools preceded sequencing. Cells that had been cultured for approximately eleven days were the source of isolated CD4+ T cells. The study found no prior SARS-CoV-2 infection in the vaccine recipients, who tested negative for nucleocapsid antibodies. No antigen has been identified for these receptors. Sequenced here: CD4+ T cells from PBMCs cultured with HCoV-OC43 spike peptides, sampled before COVID-19 vaccination. As for subset: HCoV-OC43 spike overlapping peptide pool stimulation. All receptors come from a human donor who received a COVID-19 vaccine.

The chain is built from TRBV5-5 and TRBJ2-5; TRBD1 matches at 7 bases. Looked up from germline, CDR1 is SGHKS and CDR2 is YYEKEE (reference sequence). This CDR3 has 13 residues. V was clipped by 5 bases and J by 5 bases; unmatched bases: 6. This CDR3 is CASSPQGMETQYF. In DNA form, the CDR3 reads TGTGCCAGCAGTCCACAGGGGATGGAGACCCAGTACTTC.

The rearrangement joins TRBV4-1 to TRBJ1-2, with D unresolved. Trimming shortened V by 5 bases and J by 8 bases, and 18 bases separated the two germline ends. There are 14 residues in the CDR3. Germline-derived CDR1 and CDR2 are MGHRA and YSYEKL. In DNA form, the CDR3 reads TGCGCCAGCAGCGAACAGACATATTTTAAAGGCTACACCTTC. It specifies CASSEQTYFKGYTF.

CDR3 residues: CASSWEGGTEAFF. Written as DNA, the CDR3 is TGTGCCAGCAGTTGGGAGGGGGGGACTGAAGCTTTCTTT. This chain joins TRBV2 and TRBJ1-1; tentative D call: TRBD1 (6 bases). This CDR3 has 13 residues. CDR1 SNHLY and CDR2 FYNNEI come from the germline V gene. The germline V and J ends were trimmed by 5 bases and 5 bases, with 12 bases remaining between them.